This TCR beta chain was sequenced in a study of beta chain features in type 1 diabetes. Findings of the study overall: Moderate yet significant TCRB CDR3 shortening was seen in Type 1 diabetes patients in all four CD4+ subsets. The analysis here could not establish whether HLA type shapes TCRB rearrangement. Equally in patients and controls, shorter templates might have been favored by PCR.

Of note for this clone: The antigen is undetermined.

As every portion of the isolated RNA was reverse transcribed, the sequencing read expressed TCRB transcripts. Assay used: immunoSEQ multiplex PCR; TCRdb lists only in-frame clones, some missing. The sample holds around 400,000 clones, about 15% seen once. This TCR was recovered from a woman aged 18-30 years in good health. The sequencing input was naive CD4+ T cells from blood.

The CDR3 sequence: CASSLGSGKETQYF. For the CDR3, the DNA is TGTGCCAGCAGCTTAGGTAGCGGCAAAGAGACCCAGTACTTC. The rearrangement uses TRBV13 and TRBJ2-5, with a possible D match to TRBD2 (6 bases). Germline V gives CDR1 PRHDT, CDR2 FYEKMQ (reference sequence). The CDR3 has 14 residues. V was pared by 0 bases and J by 3 bases, with 8 bases between.